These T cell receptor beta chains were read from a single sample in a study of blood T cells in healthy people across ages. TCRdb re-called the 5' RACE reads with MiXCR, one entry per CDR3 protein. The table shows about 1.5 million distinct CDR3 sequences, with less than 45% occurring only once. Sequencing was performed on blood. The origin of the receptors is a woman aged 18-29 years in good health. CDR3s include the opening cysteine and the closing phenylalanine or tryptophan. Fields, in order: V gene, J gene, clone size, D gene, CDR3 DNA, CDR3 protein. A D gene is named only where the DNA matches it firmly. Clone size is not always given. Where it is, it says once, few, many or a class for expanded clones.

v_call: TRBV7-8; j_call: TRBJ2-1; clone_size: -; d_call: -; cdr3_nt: TGTGCCAGCAGCTTAGATACAGCAAACTCCTACAATGAGCAGTTCTTC; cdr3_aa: CASSLDTANSYNEQFF
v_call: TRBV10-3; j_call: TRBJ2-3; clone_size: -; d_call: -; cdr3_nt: TGTGCCATCAGTGACCGAGGATTGCCTAGCTGGGGCACAGATACGCTGTATTTT; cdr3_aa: CAISDRGLPSWGTDTLYF
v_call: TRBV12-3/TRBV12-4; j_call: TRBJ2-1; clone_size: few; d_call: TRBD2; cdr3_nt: TGTGCCAGCAGTTTTCTAGCGGTGGACAATGAGCAGTTCTTC; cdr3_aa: CASSFLAVDNEQFF
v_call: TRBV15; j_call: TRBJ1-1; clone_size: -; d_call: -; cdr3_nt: TGTGCCACCAGCATGGGGGGGGACACTGAAGCTTTCTTT; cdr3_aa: CATSMGGDTEAFF
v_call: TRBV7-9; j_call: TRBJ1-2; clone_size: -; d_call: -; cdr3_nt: TGTGCCAGCAGGTCGGGAGGCTATGACTACACCTTC; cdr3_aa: CASRSGGYDYTF
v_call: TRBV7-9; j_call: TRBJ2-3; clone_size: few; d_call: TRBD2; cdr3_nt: TGTGCCCACGGGGGGAATACGCAGTATTTT; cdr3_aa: CAHGGNTQYF
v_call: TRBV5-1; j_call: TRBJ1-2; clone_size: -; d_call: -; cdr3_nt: TGCGCCAGCAGCTTGGGATCGGCGGTAGACTATGGCTACACCTTC; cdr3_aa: CASSLGSAVDYGYTF
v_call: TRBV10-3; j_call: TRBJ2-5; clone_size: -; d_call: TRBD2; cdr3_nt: TGTGCCATCGGCGAAGGACTAGCGGGAGGAGAGACCCAGTACTTC; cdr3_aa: CAIGEGLAGGETQYF
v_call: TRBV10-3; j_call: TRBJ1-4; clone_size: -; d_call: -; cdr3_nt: TGTGCCATCAGTGAGTCGATCGGGGACTACAACGAAAAACTGTTTTTT; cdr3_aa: CAISESIGDYNEKLFF
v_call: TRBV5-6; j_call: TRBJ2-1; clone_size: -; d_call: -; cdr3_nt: TGTGCCAGCAGCTTGGACCCGACCCAAGAGACCCAGTTCTTC; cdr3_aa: CASSLDPTQETQFF
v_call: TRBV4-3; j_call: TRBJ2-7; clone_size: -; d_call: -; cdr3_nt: TGCGCCAGCAGCCAAGATATGAGCCACGAGCAGTACTTC; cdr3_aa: CASSQDMSHEQYF
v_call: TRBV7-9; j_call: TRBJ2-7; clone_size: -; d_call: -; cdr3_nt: TGTGCCAGCAGGCATCCGGAGGGCCCCAACGAGCAGTACTTC; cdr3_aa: CASRHPEGPNEQYF
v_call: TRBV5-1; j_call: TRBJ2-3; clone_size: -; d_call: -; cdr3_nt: TGCGCCAGCAGCTTGAGTACCCAGGAGGATACGCAGTATTTT; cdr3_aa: CASSLSTQEDTQYF
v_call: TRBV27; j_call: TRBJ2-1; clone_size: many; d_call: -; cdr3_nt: TGTGCCAGCAGTTTTGTGGGAAATGAGCAGTTCTTC; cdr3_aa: CASSFVGNEQFF
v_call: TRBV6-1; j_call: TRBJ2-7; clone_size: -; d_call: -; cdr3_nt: TGTGCCAGCAGTGCCGCAGGGGAAGTGGACGAGCAGTACTTC; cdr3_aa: CASSAAGEVDEQYF
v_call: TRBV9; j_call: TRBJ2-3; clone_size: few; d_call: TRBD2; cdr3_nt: TGTGCCAGCAGCGCCGTAGCGGGGGTTACAGATACGCAGTATTTT; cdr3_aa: CASSAVAGVTDTQYF
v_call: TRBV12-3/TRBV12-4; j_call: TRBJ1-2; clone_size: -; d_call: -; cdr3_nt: TGTGCCAGCAGTCCCCCTCCTGGCTTAGGCTACACCTTC; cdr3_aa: CASSPPPGLGYTF
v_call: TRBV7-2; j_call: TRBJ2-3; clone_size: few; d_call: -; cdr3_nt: TGTGCCAGCAGCTTAGCAGGGAAAACGCAGTATTTT; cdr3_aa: CASSLAGKTQYF
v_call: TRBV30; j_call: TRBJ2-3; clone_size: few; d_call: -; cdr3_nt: TGTGCCTGGAGTATAAGCACCAACACAGATACGCAGTATTTT; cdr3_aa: CAWSISTNTDTQYF
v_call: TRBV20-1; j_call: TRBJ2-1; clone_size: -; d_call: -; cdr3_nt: TGCAGTGCATGGGACAACTACAATGAGCAGTTCTTC; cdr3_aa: CSAWDNYNEQFF
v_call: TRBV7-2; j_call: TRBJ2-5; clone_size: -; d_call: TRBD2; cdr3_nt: TGTGCCAGCAGCCTTAGCGGGGGGGCCGGAGAGACCCAGTACTTC; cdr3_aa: CASSLSGGAGETQYF
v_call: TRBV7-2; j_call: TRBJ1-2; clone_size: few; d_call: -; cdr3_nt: TGTGCCAGCAGCTTCCAGGCATCCACTAACTATGGCTACACCTTC; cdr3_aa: CASSFQASTNYGYTF
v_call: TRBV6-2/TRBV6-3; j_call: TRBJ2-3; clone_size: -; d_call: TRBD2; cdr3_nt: TGTGCCAGCAGTTACTCGACAGCGGGGGGGCCTTCGGCGCAGTATTTT; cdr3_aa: CASSYSTAGGPSAQYF
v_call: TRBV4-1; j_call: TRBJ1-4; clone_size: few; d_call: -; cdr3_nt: TGCGCCAGCAGCCAAATCGGGACGGGGAATGAAAAACTGTTTTTT; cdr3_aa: CASSQIGTGNEKLFF
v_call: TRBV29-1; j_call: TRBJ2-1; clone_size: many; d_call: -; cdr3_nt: TGCAGCGTTCGGGGACTCGACAATGAGCAGTTCTTC; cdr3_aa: CSVRGLDNEQFF
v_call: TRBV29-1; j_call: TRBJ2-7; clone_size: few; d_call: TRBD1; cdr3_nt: TGCAGCGTGGCCCGGGACAGGGGGTACTACGAGCAGTACTTC; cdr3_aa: CSVARDRGYYEQYF
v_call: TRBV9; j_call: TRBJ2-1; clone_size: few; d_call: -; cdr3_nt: TGTGCCAGCAGCGTAGAGGGTACAGGGCCTTACAATGAGCAGTTCTTC; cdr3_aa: CASSVEGTGPYNEQFF
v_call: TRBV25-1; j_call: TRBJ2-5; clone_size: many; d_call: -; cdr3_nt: TGTGCCAGCGTACGGGAGACCCAGTACTTC; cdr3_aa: CASVRETQYF
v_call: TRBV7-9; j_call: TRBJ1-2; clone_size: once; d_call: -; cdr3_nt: TGTGCCAGCAGCCAGCAGGGATTCCCTGGCTACACCTTC; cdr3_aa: CASSQQGFPGYTF
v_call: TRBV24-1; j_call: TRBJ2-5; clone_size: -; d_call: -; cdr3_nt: TGTGCCACCCGGGACGCCTTGGTAGAGACCCAGTACTTC; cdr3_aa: CATRDALVETQYF
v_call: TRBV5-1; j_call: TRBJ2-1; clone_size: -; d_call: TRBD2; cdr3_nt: TGCGCCAGCCAGGGGACTAGCGGGGCGAATGAGCAGTTCTTC; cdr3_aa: CASQGTSGANEQFF
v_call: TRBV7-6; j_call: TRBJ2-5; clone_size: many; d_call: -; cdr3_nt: TGTGCCAGCAGCTTAGTGCACAGCTATCAAGAGACCCAGTACTTC; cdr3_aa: CASSLVHSYQETQYF
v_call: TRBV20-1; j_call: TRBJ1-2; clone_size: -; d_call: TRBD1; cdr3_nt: TGCAGTGCTAACAGGGGTCTCGGCTACACCTTC; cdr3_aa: CSANRGLGYTF
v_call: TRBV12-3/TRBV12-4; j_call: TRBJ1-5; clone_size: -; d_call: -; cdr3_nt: TGTGCCAGCAGCCTTCCTATGCAGCCCCAGCATTTT; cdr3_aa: CASSLPMQPQHF
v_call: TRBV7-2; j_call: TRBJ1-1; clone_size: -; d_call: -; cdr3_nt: TGTGCCAGCAGCTTAGCGCCCCGGGACACTGAAGCTTTCTTT; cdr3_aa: CASSLAPRDTEAFF
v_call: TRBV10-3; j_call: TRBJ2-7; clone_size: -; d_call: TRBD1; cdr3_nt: TGTGCCATCAGTGCGGGACAGAATTACGAGCAGTACTTC; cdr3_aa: CAISAGQNYEQYF
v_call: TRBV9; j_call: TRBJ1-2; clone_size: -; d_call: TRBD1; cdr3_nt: TGTGCCAGCAGCGGCAGGGGGCAAATCTATGGCTACACCTTC; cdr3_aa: CASSGRGQIYGYTF
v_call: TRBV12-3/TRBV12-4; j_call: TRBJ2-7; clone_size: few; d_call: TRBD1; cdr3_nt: TGTGCCAGCAGCGATCCGGGACAGAGCTCCTACGAGCAGTACTTC; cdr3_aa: CASSDPGQSSYEQYF
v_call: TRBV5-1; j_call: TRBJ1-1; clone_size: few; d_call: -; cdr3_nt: TGCGCCAGCGCACGCGATGTGAACACTGAAGCTTTCTTT; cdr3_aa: CASARDVNTEAFF
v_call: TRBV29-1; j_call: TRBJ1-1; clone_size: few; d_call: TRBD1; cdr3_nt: TGCAGCGTCTCGGACAGGGCCACTGAAGCTTTCTTT; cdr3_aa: CSVSDRATEAFF
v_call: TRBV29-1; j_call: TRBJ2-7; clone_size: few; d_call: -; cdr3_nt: TGCAGCGTTGAACCAGGGGAGGGTTCCTACGAGCAGTACTTC; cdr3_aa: CSVEPGEGSYEQYF
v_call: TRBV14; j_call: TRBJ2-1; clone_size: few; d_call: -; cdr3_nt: TGTGCCAGCAGCCAAGTCGACAGCCACAATGAGCAGTTCTTC; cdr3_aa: CASSQVDSHNEQFF
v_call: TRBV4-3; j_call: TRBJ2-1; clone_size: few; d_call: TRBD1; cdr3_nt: TGCGCCAGCAGCAAGGACAGGGGGGGAATGGGCCGCTACAATGAGCAGTTCTTC; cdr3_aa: CASSKDRGGMGRYNEQFF
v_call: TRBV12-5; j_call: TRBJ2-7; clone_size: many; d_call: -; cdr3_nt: TGTGCTAGTGGTTTGGGACTTGCCTACGAGCAGTACTTC; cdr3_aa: CASGLGLAYEQYF
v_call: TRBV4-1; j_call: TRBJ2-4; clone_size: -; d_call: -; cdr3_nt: TGCGCCAGCAGCCGAGACCCCCAAGAGGTAGCCAAAAACATTCAGTACTTC; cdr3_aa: CASSRDPQEVAKNIQYF
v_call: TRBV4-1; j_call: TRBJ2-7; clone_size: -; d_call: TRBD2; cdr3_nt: TGCGCCAGCAGCGACGGACTAGCGGAGCCCTCCTACGAGCAGTACTTC; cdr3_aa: CASSDGLAEPSYEQYF
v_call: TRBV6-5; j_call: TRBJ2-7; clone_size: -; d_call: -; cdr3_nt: TGTGCCAGCAGTACAGGTCCCGGGGGCTACGAGCAGTACTTC; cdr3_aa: CASSTGPGGYEQYF
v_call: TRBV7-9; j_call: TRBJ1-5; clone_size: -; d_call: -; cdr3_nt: TGTGCCAGCAGCGGTAACAATCAGCCCCAGCATTTT; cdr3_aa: CASSGNNQPQHF
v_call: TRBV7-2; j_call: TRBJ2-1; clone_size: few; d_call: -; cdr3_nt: TGTGCCAGCAGCTTAATGATGTGGGATGAGCAGTTCTTC; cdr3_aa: CASSLMMWDEQFF
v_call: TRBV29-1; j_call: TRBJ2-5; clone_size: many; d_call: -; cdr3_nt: TGCAGCGTTGGCCTGACAGGCCAACAAGAGACCCAGTACTTC; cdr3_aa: CSVGLTGQQETQYF
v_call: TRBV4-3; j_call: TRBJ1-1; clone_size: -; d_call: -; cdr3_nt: TGCGCCAGCGGCCAAGAGGGGCAGTACACTGAAGCTTTCTTT; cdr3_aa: CASGQEGQYTEAFF
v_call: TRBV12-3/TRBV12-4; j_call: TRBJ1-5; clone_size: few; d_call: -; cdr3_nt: TGTGCCAGCAGTTCGGACAGCCTCCTAAATCAGCCCCAGCATTTT; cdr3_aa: CASSSDSLLNQPQHF
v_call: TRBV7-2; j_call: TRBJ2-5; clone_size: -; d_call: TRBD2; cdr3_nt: TGTGCCAGCAGCTCCACTAGCGGGAGACATGAGACCCAGTACTTC; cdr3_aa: CASSSTSGRHETQYF
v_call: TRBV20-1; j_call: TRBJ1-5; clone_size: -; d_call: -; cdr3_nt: TGCAGTGGAAGACTGGCACTCGGCGATCAGCCCCAGCATTTT; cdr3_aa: CSGRLALGDQPQHF